The sequence of this T cell receptor beta chain was determined in a study of beta chain features in type 1 diabetes. What was sequenced were expressed TCRB transcripts, since all of the isolated RNA had been reverse transcribed. Method: immunoSEQ multiplex PCR; TCRdb's copy keeps in-frame clones and lacks some. The sample records under 400,000 clones, about 15% being singletons. The receptor comes from a man younger than 45 in good health. Sequencing was done on a sample of central memory CD4+ T cells from blood.

In nucleotides, the CDR3 is TGTGCCAGCAGCTCGAGCCTAGCGGGGGCCCTCGCAACCCAGTACTTC. Encoded protein: CASSSSLAGALATQYF. The J gene is TRBJ2-5, the V gene TRBV5-4, with 10 nucleotides matching TRBD2. Germline trimming cut 3 bases from V and 8 bases from J; bases unmatched to any gene: 13. The CDR3 sequence is 16 residues long. CDR1 and CDR2 (germline): SGHNT, YYREEE (reference sequence).